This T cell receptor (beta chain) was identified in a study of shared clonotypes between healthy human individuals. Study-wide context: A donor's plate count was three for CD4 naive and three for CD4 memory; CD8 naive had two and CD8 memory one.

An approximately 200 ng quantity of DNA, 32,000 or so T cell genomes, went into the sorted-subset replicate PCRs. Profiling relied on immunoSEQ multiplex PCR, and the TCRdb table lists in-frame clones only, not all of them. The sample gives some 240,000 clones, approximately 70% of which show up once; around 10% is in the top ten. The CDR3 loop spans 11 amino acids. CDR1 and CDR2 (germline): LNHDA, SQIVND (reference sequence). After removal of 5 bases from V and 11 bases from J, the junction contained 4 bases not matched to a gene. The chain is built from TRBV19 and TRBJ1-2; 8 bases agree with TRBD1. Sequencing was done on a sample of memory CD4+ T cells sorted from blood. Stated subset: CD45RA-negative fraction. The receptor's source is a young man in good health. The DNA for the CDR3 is TGTGCCAGTAGTGAACAGGGGGTATACACCTTC. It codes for CASSEQGVYTF.